These 20 T cell receptor beta chains originate from one sample sequenced in a study of blood T cell repertoires in COVID-19. Produced via immunoSEQ multiplex PCR; TCRdb's table is partial and in-frame only. The sample contains some 120,000 clones, 70% to 90% of which appear only once. Material for sequencing was peripheral blood. The receptors here all came from a woman aged 55-69 years with acute or convalescent COVID-19.

This chain uses TRBV7-9 with TRBJ1-1; 8 bases are shared with TRBD1. The junction had 4 bases not matched to a gene; V was cut back by 3 bases and J by 4 bases. Looked up from germline, CDR1 is SEHNR and CDR2 is FQNEAQ (reference sequence). The CDR3 runs to 14 residues. The CDR3 nucleotides are TGTGCCAGCAGCTTTACAGGGGGGAGCACTGAAGCTTTCTTT. It translates to CASSFTGGSTEAFF.

The genes are TRBV5-4 and TRBJ2-3, with 7 bases lining up with TRBD2. Germline loops: CDR1 SGHNT, CDR2 YYREEE (reference sequence). The J segment lost 2 bases and the V segment lost 4 bases, leaving 19 bases of the junction unmatched. The CDR3 loop spans 19 amino acids. DNA for the CDR3: TGTGCCAGCAGCCCCCCCCGTAGGAGCGGGGTGATTTACACAGATACGCAGTATTTT. Protein product: CASSPPRRSGVIYTDTQYF.

V and J are TRBV2 and TRBJ1-1, with 7 bases aligning to TRBD1. The length of the CDR3 is 13 residues. The V gene's germline CDR1 is SNHLY and CDR2 FYNNEI. Trimming at V came to 6 bases and at J to 1 base, leaving 2 bases not matched to a gene. In DNA form, the CDR3 reads TGTGCCAGCAGAGGACAGGAGAACACTGAAGCTTTCTTT. Translating it yields CASRGQENTEAFF.

The chain joins TRBV19 to TRBJ1-1, with TRBD1 identical over 9 bases. The trim removed 3 bases at V and 4 bases at J, leaving 3 bases unmatched. Germline-derived CDR1 and CDR2 are LNHDA and SQIVND (reference sequence). CDR3 length equals 14 residues. Here the CDR3 DNA reads TGTGCCAGTAGTATTACAGGGGGCGTCACTGAAGCTTTCTTT. Amino acid sequence: CASSITGGVTEAFF.

The chain is built from TRBV18 and TRBJ2-5; 10 nucleotides match TRBD2. J gave up 5 bases and V 0 bases, and 3 bases lay outside the gene matches. Germline V lookup: CDR1 KGHSH, CDR2 LQKENI. This CDR3 has 15 residues. This CDR3 is CASSPPQREGETQYF. CDR3 nucleotide sequence: TGTGCCAGCTCACCACCACAGCGGGAGGGTGAGACCCAGTACTTC.

This clone has a handful of counts. The V and J genes are TRBV11-3 and TRBJ2-1; D not resolved. Trimming cost V 2 bases and J 6 bases, with 8 bases left between them. CDR3 length: 13 amino acids. Germline CDR1 and CDR2: SGHNT and YENEEA. CDR3: CASSLNNVNEQFF. Written as DNA, the CDR3 is TGTGCCAGCAGCTTAAACAACGTCAATGAGCAGTTCTTC. Complete variable domain (other parts from reference TRBV11-3 and TRBJ2-1): EAGVVQSPRYKIIEKKQPVAFWCNPISGHNTLYWYLQNLGQGPELLIRYENEEAVDDSQLPKDRFSAERLKGVDSTLKIQPAELGDSAVYLCASSLNNVNEQFFGPGTRLTVL.

This chain joins TRBV6-5 and TRBJ1-5; tentatively, D is TRBD1 (5 bases). This CDR3 is 14 amino acids long. Per germline, CDR1 MNHEY and CDR2 SVGAGI. Trimming shortened V by 5 bases and J by 0 bases, and 8 bases separated the two germline ends. The CDR3 here is CASSLRDSNQPQHF. The CDR3 coding sequence is TGTGCCAGCAGTCTCAGGGATAGCAATCAGCCCCAGCATTTT.

This chain uses TRBV18 with TRBJ2-5, with 9 bases aligning to TRBD1. Germline assignment: CDR1 KGHSH and CDR2 LQKENI. CDR3 length equals 14 residues. Trimming cost V 4 bases and J 1 base; bases outside gene matches: 1. The CDR3 nucleotides read TGTGCCAGCTCACAGACAGGGGGCCAAGAGACCCAGTACTTC. Its translation: CASSQTGGQETQYF.

This chain links TRBV2 with TRBJ2-3, with 11 positions matching TRBD1. The CDR3 runs 15 residues. Germline V gene sequence: CDR1 SNHLY, CDR2 FYNNEI. V gave up 8 bases and J gave up 1 base; unmatched junction bases: 5. The CDR3 DNA sequence: TGTGCCAGCGAGGACAGGGGGCGCCGCACAGATACGCAGTATTTT. This translates into CASEDRGRRTDTQYF.

The rearrangement uses TRBV9 and TRBJ2-1, with 9 positions matching TRBD1. Germline values: CDR1 SGDLS, CDR2 YYNGEE. The V gene end was trimmed by 4 bases and the J gene end by 7 bases; junction bases not matched to a gene: 12. This CDR3 contains 16 residues. The CDR3 here is CASSLQVMGTGNEQFF. In DNA form, the CDR3 reads TGTGCCAGCAGCCTGCAGGTGATGGGGACAGGGAATGAGCAGTTCTTC.

The V and J genes are TRBV7-3 and TRBJ2-1, with D maybe TRBD2 (6 bases). The CDR3 contains 16 residues. Germline V lookup: CDR1 SGHTA, CDR2 FQGTGA. V lost 8 bases and J lost 7, with 24 bases in between. CDR3 sequence (DNA): TGTGCCAGCTCTCTATCCCCGGGAGACGGGTTGAATGAGCAGTTCTTC. As protein: CASSLSPGDGLNEQFF.

The table lists this clone with a few counts. The chain has TRBV7-9 and TRBJ1-1; tentative D call: TRBD1 (5 bases). Germline V gives CDR1 SEHNR, CDR2 FQNEAQ (reference sequence). The CDR3 loop spans 13 amino acids. Trimming cost V 5 bases and J 6 bases, with 13 bases left between them. Written as DNA, the CDR3 is TGTGCCAGCAGCCGATCCCAGGGTGCTGAAGCTTTCTTT. Translated: CASSRSQGAEAFF.

The chain is built from TRBV6-4 and TRBJ1-1; D is possibly TRBD1 (5 bases). CDR1 is MRHNA, CDR2 SNTAGT, per germline. V was shortened by 4 bases and J by 3 bases, with 9 bases between the two germline ends. The CDR3 contains 13 residues. DNA of the CDR3: TGTGCCAGCAGTGTGGACACTTACACTGAAGCTTTCTTT. Its protein product is CASSVDTYTEAFF.

The count of this clone is one. The CDR3 nucleotides read TGTGCCAGCAGCCAGAGTGGGGCGAACTATGGCTACACCTTC. Protein: CASSQSGANYGYTF. The chain couples TRBV3-1 (or the pseudogene TRBV3-2) to TRBJ1-2; D is possibly TRBD1 (5 bases). CDR1 is LGHDT and CDR2 is YNNKEL in the germline V gene (reference sequence). Trimming took 3 bases from V and 2 from J, leaving 10 bases between them. This CDR3 contains 14 residues.

The rearrangement uses TRBV6-5 and TRBJ1-3; TRBD1 agrees at 7 bases. Germline V gives CDR1 MNHEY, CDR2 SVGAGI. The CDR3 runs to 16 residues. J was trimmed by 4 bases and V by 2 bases; bases with no gene match: 8. CDR3 loop: CASSYRNRGTGNTIYF. The CDR3 DNA is TGTGCCAGCAGTTACCGGAACAGGGGTACGGGAAACACCATATATTTT.

The rearrangement links TRBV7-6 to TRBJ1-2, with D possibly being TRBD1 (5 bases). CDR3 length: 15 amino acids. Germline V gene lookup returns CDR1 SGHVS and CDR2 FNYEAQ. Trimming removed 5 bases at V and 5 bases at J, with 18 bases between. The CDR3 protein is CASSPLGGQGYGYTF. The CDR3 DNA reads TGTGCCAGCAGCCCCCTTGGAGGGCAGGGATATGGCTACACCTTC.

V is TRBV19 and J is TRBJ1-6; D is ambiguous. The V gene lost 5 bases and the J gene lost 8 bases, with 13 bases spanning the gap. Germline values: CDR1 LNHDA, CDR2 SQIVND (reference sequence). The CDR3 length is 14 residues. The CDR3 loop is CASSFGAHDSPLHF. The CDR3, as DNA: TGTGCCAGTAGTTTCGGTGCCCATGATTCACCCCTCCACTTT. Using reference TRBV19 and TRBJ1-6 for the parts outside the CDR3, the full variable domain is DGGITQSPKYLFRKEGQNVTLSCEQNLNHDAMYWYRQDPGQGLRLIYYSQIVNDFQKGDIAEGYSVSREKKESFPLTVTSAQKNPTAFYLCASSFGAHDSPLHFGNGTRLTVT.

The rearrangement uses TRBV5-5 and TRBJ1-1; maybe TRBD1 (6 bases). V lost 3 bases and J lost 4, with 13 bases in between. The CDR3 totals 14 residues. The germline gives CDR1 SGHKS, CDR2 YYEKEE (reference sequence). This chain's CDR3 is CASSSLPQGTEAFF. DNA of the CDR3: TGTGCCAGCAGCTCCCTGCCACAGGGCACTGAAGCTTTCTTT.

The rearrangement uses TRBV10-3 and TRBJ2-1; perhaps TRBD1 as D (5 bases). The CDR3 is 14 amino acids. From germline, CDR1 is ENHRY and CDR2 SYGVKD. The V and J ends lost 3 bases and 1 base respectively, with 7 bases between them. The CDR3 loop is CAISEGVSYNEQFF. The CDR3 coding sequence is TGTGCCATCAGTGAAGGGGTTTCCTACAATGAGCAGTTCTTC.

The rearrangement joins TRBV7-2 to TRBJ1-2; perhaps TRBD1 as D (5 bases). V was shortened by 7 bases and J by 6 bases, with 15 bases between the two germline ends. Per germline, CDR1 SGHTA and CDR2 FQGNSA. CDR3 length: 13 residues. CDR3 nucleotides: TGTGCCAGCACCAATCGGGGGGGTGATGGCTACACCTTC. It translates to CASTNRGGDGYTF.